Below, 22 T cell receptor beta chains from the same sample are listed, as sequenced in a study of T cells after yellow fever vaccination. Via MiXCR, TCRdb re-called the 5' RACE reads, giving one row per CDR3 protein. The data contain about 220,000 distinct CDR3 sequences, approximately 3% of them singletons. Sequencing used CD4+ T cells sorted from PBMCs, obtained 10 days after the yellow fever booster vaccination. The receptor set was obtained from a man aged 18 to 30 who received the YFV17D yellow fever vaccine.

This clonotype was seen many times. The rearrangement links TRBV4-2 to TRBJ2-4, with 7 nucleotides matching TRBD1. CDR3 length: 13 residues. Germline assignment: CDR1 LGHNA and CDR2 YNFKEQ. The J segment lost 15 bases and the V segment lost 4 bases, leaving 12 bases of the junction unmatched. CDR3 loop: CASSPTGSTRWYF. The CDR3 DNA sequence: TGTGCCAGCAGCCCGACAGGGAGCACGCGATGGTACTTC.

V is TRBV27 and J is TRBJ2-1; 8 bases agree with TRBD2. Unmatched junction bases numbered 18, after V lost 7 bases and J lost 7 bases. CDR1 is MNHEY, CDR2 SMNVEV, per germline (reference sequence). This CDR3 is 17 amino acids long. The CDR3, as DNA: TGTGCCAGCACGGACCGGGGGGGCTATGAGGGGAGGAATGAGCAGTTCTTC. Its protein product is CASTDRGGYEGRNEQFF.

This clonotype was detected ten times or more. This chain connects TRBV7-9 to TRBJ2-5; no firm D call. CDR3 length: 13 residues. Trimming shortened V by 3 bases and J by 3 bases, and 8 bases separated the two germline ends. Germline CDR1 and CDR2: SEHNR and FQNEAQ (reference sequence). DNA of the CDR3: TGTGCCAGCAGCTTTTACAGTGAAGAGACCCAGTACTTC. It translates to CASSFYSEETQYF.

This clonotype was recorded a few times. The CDR3 loop reads CASSWTGRAETQYF. CDR3 DNA: TGCGCCAGCAGCTGGACTGGGAGGGCAGAGACCCAGTACTTC. V usage is TRBV5-1 and J usage is TRBJ2-5, with 7 bases aligning to TRBD2. Germline assignment: CDR1 SGHRS and CDR2 YFSETQ. V shed 3 bases and J 4 bases; nucleotides not matched to a gene: 6. The CDR3 contains 14 residues.

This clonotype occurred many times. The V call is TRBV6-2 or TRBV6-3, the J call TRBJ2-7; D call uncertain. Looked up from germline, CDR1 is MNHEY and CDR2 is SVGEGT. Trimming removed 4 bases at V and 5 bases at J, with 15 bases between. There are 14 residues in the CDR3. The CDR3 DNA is TGTGCCAGCAGTTTTAAGGTCGGCCCGGACGAGCAGTACTTC. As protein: CASSFKVGPDEQYF.

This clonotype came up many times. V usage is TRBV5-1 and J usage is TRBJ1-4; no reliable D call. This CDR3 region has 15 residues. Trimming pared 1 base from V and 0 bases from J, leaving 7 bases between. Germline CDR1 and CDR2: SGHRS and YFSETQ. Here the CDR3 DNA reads TGCGCCAGCAGCTTGCTACCCTCAACTAATGAAAAACTGTTTTTT. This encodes CASSLLPSTNEKLFF.

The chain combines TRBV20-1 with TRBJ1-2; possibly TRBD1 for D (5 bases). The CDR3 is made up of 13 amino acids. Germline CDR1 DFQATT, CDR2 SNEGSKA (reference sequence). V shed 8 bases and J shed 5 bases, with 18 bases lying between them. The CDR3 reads CSTSVGDQYGYTF. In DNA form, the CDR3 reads TGCAGTACCAGCGTGGGGGATCAATATGGCTACACCTTC.

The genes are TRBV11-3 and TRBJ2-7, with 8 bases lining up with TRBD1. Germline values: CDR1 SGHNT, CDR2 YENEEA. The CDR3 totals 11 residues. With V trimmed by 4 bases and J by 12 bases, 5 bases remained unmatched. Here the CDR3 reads CASSSTGVLYF. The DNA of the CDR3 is TGTGCCAGCAGCTCGACAGGGGTACTGTACTTC.

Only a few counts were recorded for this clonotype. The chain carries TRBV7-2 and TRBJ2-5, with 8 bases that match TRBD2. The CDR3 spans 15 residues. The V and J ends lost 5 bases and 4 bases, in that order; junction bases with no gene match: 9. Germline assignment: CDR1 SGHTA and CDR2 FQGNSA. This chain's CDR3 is CASSARGGRLETQYF. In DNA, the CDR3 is TGTGCCAGCAGCGCACGGGGGGGCAGGTTAGAGACCCAGTACTTC. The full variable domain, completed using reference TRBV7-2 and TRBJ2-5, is GAGVSQSPSNKVTEKGKDVELRCDPISGHTALYWYRQSLGQGLEFLIYFQGNSAPDKSGLPSDRFSAERTGGSVSTLTIQRTQQEDSAVYLCASSARGGRLETQYFGPGTRLLVL.

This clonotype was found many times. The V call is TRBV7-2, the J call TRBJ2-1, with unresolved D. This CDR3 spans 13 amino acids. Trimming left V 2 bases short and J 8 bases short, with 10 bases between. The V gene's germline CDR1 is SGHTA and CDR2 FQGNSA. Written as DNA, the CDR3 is TGTGCCAGCAGCTTAACGGCATGGGATGAGCAGTTCTTC. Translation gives CASSLTAWDEQFF. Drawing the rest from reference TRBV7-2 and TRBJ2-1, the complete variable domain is GAGVSQSPSNKVTEKGKDVELRCDPISGHTALYWYRQSLGQGLEFLIYFQGNSAPDKSGLPSDRFSAERTGGSVSTLTIQRTQQEDSAVYLCASSLTAWDEQFFGPGTRLTVL.

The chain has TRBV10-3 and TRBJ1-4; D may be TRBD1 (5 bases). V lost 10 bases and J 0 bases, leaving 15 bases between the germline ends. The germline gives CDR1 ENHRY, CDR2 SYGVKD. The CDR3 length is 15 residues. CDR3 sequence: CATKTGGATNEKLFF. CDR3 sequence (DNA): TGTGCCACCAAGACTGGGGGTGCAACTAATGAAAAACTGTTTTTT.

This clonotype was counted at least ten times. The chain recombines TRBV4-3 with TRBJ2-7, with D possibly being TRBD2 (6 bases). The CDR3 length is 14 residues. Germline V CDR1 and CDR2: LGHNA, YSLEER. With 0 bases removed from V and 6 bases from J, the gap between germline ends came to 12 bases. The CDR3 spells CASSQDRLVPEQYF. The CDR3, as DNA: TGCGCCAGCAGCCAAGACCGACTAGTCCCCGAGCAGTACTTC.

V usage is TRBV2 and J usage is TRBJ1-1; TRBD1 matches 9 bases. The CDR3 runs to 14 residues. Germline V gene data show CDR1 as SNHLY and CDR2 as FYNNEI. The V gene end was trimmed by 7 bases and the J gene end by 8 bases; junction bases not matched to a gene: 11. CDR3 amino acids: CASTTGTGYMEAFF. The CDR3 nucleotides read TGTGCCAGCACAACCGGGACAGGGTATATGGAAGCTTTCTTT.

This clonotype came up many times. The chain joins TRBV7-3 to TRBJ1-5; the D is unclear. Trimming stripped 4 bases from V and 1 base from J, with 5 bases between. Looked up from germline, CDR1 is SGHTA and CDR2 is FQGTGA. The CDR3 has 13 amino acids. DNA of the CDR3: TGTGCCAGCAGCTCGGGAAGCAATCAGCCCCAGCATTTT. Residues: CASSSGSNQPQHF.

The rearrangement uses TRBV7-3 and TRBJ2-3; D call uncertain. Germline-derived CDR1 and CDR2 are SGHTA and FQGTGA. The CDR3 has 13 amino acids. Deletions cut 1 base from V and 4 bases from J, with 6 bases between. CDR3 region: CASSLKWADTQYF. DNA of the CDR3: TGTGCCAGCAGCTTAAAGTGGGCAGATACGCAGTATTTT.

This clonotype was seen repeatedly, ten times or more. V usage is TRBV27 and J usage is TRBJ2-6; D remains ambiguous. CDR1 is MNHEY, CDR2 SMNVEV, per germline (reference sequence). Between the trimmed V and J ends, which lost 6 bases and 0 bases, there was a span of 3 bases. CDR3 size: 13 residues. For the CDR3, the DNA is TGTGCCAGCAGGCTCTCTGGGGCCAACGTCCTGACTTTC. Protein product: CASRLSGANVLTF.

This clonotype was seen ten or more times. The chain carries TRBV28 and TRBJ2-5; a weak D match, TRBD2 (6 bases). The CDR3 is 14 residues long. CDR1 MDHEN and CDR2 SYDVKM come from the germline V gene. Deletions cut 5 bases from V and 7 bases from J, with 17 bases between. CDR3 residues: CASSAPGRRGTQYF. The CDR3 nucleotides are TGTGCCAGCAGTGCGCCAGGGAGGAGAGGGACCCAGTACTTC. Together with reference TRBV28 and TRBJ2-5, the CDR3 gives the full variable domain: DVKVTQSSRYLVKRTGEKVFLECVQDMDHENMFWYRQDPGLGLRLIYFSYDVKMKEKGDIPEGYSVSREKKERFSLILESASTNQTSMYLCASSAPGRRGTQYFGPGTRLLVL.

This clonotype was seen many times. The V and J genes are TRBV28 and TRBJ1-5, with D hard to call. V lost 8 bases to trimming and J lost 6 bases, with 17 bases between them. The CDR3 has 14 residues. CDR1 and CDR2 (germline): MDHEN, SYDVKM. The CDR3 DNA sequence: TGTGCCAGCTGCTCCTATACGGGGTTTCAGCCCCAGCATTTT. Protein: CASCSYTGFQPQHF.

DNA for the CDR3: TGTGCCAGCAGTGATAGGGGGGGCCCCTCCTACGAGCAGTACTTC. This translates into CASSDRGGPSYEQYF. J is TRBJ2-7 and V is TRBV2; D might be TRBD2 (7 bases). The CDR3 runs to 15 residues. Germline CDR1 is SNHLY and CDR2 is FYNNEI. Trimming left V 3 bases short and J 0 bases short, with 12 bases between. Based on the CDR3 plus reference TRBV2 and TRBJ2-7, the full variable domain is EPEVTQTPSHQVTQMGQEVILRCVPISNHLYFYWYRQILGQKVEFLVSFYNNEISEKSEIFDDQFSVERPDGSNFTLKIRSTKLEDSAMYFCASSDRGGPSYEQYFGPGTRLTVT.

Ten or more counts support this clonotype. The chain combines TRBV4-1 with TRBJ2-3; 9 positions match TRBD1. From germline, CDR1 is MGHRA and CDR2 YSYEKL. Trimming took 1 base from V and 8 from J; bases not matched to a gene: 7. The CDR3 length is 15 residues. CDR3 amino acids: CASSQVGQGEGTQYF. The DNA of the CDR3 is TGCGCCAGCAGCCAAGTGGGACAGGGTGAAGGTACGCAGTATTTT.

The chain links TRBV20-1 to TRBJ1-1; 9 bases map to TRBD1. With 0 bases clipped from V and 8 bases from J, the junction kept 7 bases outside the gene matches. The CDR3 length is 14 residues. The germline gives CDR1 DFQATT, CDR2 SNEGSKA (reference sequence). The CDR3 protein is CSAREGGTGTEAFF. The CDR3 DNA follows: TGCAGTGCTAGAGAAGGGGGGACAGGGACGGAAGCTTTCTTT.

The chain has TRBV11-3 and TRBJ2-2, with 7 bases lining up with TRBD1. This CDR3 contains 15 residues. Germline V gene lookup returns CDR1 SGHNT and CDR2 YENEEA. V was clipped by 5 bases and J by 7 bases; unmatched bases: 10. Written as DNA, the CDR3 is TGTGCCAGCAGCACGGGACAGATTGGGGTCGGGGAGCTGTTTTTT. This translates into CASSTGQIGVGELFF.